The present T cell receptor (beta chain) was sequenced within a study of OX40 agonist ivuxolimab in advanced cancers. The CDR3 covers 14 residues. Germline values: CDR1 MNHEY, CDR2 SMNVEV (reference sequence). V shed 3 bases and J 4 bases; nucleotides not matched to a gene: 3. The table came from immunoSEQ multiplex PCR; TCRdb's copy has only in-frame clones and leaves some out. The sample contains 25,000 to 35,000 clones, more than 75% of which appear only once. This clone showed up just once. The TCR sequence derives from an adult with an advanced solid tumor such as melanoma, head and neck, liver or kidney cancer. The chain recombines TRBV27 with TRBJ2-7; 10 positions match TRBD1. The material was CD4+ or CD8+ T cells sorted from blood, obtained in a trial of the OX40 agonist ivuxolimab. CDR3 amino acids: CASSFGTGAYEQYF. The CDR3, as DNA: TGTGCCAGCAGTTTCGGGACAGGGGCTTACGAGCAGTACTTC.